These 21 T cell receptor beta chains originate from one sample sequenced in a study of T cell responses to AZD1222 COVID-19 vaccine. Using immunoSEQ multiplex PCR, the repertoire was profiled, and TCRdb retains in-frame clones only, with some absent. In the table there are around 95,000 clones, 87% of which are singletons. The source was peripheral blood, collected on day 0 of MenACWY control vaccination. The receptor set was obtained from an adult in good health.

The V gene is TRBV28, the J gene TRBJ1-2; D gene uncertain. V lost 2 bases and J lost 4, with 14 bases in between. Germline lookup yields CDR1 MDHEN and CDR2 SYDVKM. The CDR3 spans 15 residues. The DNA for the CDR3 is TGTGCCAGCAGTTTACTGTCAGTAGAAATCTATGGCTACACCTTC. Protein sequence: CASSLLSVEIYGYTF.

This clone was detected a few times. V gene TRBV19 combines with J gene TRBJ2-5; possibly TRBD1 for D (6 bases). The CDR3 has 14 residues. CDR1 LNHDA and CDR2 SQIVND come from the germline V gene (reference sequence). The V end was cut by 5 bases, the J end by 5 bases, with 15 bases between. This chain's CDR3 is CASSEGHSRETQYF. The CDR3 DNA reads TGTGCCAGTAGTGAGGGACACTCCCGGGAGACCCAGTACTTC.

The chain has TRBV30 and TRBJ1-4, with D tentatively TRBD1 (5 bases). The V and J ends lost 4 bases and 6 bases respectively, with 15 bases between them. The CDR3 spans 14 residues. The germline CDR1 and CDR2 sequences are GTSNPN and SVGIG (reference sequence). The CDR3 DNA reads as TGTGCCTGGACCCGACAGTTGGGGGATGAAAAACTGTTTTTT. This gives the protein CAWTRQLGDEKLFF.

This sequence joins TRBV27 and TRBJ1-2, with D possibly TRBD1 on 6 matching bases. Germline CDR1 and CDR2: MNHEY and SMNVEV (reference sequence). The CDR3 sequence is 13 residues long. Trimming left V 6 bases short and J 3 bases short, with 11 bases between. CDR3 DNA sequence: TGTGCCAGCAGGCCAGGGGTCTACTATGGCTACACCTTC. Encoded protein: CASRPGVYYGYTF.

V gene TRBV7-6 combines with J gene TRBJ1-5; D not certain. The CDR3 totals 13 residues. Between the trimmed V and J ends, which lost 5 bases and 5 bases, there was a span of 10 bases. Germline values: CDR1 SGHVS, CDR2 FNYEAQ. CDR3 nucleotide sequence: TGTGCCAGCAGCCCCTATGGGGATCAGCCCCAGCATTTT. Protein sequence: CASSPYGDQPQHF.

The chain employs TRBV28 and TRBJ1-5; 7 bases line up with TRBD1. From germline, CDR1 is MDHEN and CDR2 SYDVKM. The CDR3 runs to 14 residues. V lost 6 bases to trimming and J lost 1 base; unmatched junction nucleotides: 3. As DNA, the CDR3 is TGTGCCAGCAGATTGACAGGGAGCAATCAGCCCCAGCATTTT. Translation gives CASRLTGSNQPQHF.

V and J are TRBV6-6 and TRBJ2-2, with 7 positions matching TRBD1. Germline V gene sequence: CDR1 MNHNY, CDR2 SVGAGI (reference sequence). V trimming: 9 bases; J trimming: 6 bases; junction bases outside the gene matches: 16. The CDR3 loop spans 16 amino acids. CDR3 in amino acids: CASRSSGTAASGELFF. In DNA, the CDR3 is TGTGCCAGTCGTTCGTCCGGGACAGCTGCCTCCGGGGAGCTGTTTTTT.

The chain is built from TRBV18 and TRBJ2-2; D may be TRBD2 (5 bases). The germline V and J ends were trimmed by 2 bases and 6 bases, with 16 bases remaining between them. Germline assignment: CDR1 KGHSH and CDR2 LQKENI. This CDR3 region has 16 residues. CDR3 loop: CASSPLEEATSGELFF. The CDR3, as DNA: TGTGCCAGCTCACCATTGGAGGAGGCGACATCCGGGGAGCTGTTTTTT. The complete variable domain, with remaining parts taken from reference TRBV18 and TRBJ2-2, reads NAGVMQNPRHLVRRRGQEARLRCSPMKGHSHVYWYRQLPEEGLKFMVYLQKENIIDESGMPKERFSAEFPKEGPSILRIQQVVRGDSAAYFCASSPLEEATSGELFFGEGSRLTVL.

The chain carries TRBV4-1 and TRBJ2-5; D unclear. The CDR3 is 14 amino acids. Per germline, CDR1 MGHRA and CDR2 YSYEKL. V lost 1 base and J 4 bases, leaving 10 bases between the germline ends. CDR3 nucleotides: TGCGCCAGCAGCCAAGTGGGTCGACTAGAGACCCAGTACTTC. Amino acids: CASSQVGRLETQYF.

This clone was detected a few times. This chain joins TRBV5-4 and TRBJ2-3, with 7 bases identical to TRBD2. CDR3 length: 14 amino acids. Looked up from germline, CDR1 is SGHNT and CDR2 is YYREEE (reference sequence). V dropped 2 bases and J dropped 2; count of bases not matched to a gene: 2. The CDR3 DNA reads TGTGCCAGCAGCTTAGCGGGGCCCACAGATACGCAGTATTTT. This encodes CASSLAGPTDTQYF.

The chain links TRBV5-4 to TRBJ1-4; D uncertain. Per germline, CDR1 SGHNT and CDR2 YYREEE (reference sequence). V was cut by 4 bases and J by 8 bases, with 15 bases left in between. This CDR3 comprises 14 residues. The CDR3 is CASSGRRGSEKLFF. The CDR3 bases are TGTGCCAGCAGCGGGAGAAGAGGGTCGGAAAAACTGTTTTTT.

V usage is TRBV27 and J usage is TRBJ1-1, with TRBD1 matching over 9 bases. From germline, CDR1 is MNHEY and CDR2 SMNVEV (reference sequence). V gave up 6 bases and J gave up 3 bases; unmatched junction bases: 5. This CDR3 has 14 amino acids. In nucleotides, the CDR3 is TGTGCCAGCAGCCAGGACAGGGGATACACTGAAGCTTTCTTT. Its protein is CASSQDRGYTEAFF.

The CDR3 region has the DNA TGCGCCAGCAGCCGTGAAACAGGGGACGAGACCCAGTACTTC. Translating gives CASSRETGDETQYF. V usage is TRBV4-3 and J usage is TRBJ2-5; 7 nucleotides agree with TRBD1. CDR3 length: 14 residues. The junction had 7 bases not matched to a gene; V was cut back by 4 bases and J by 5 bases. CDR1 is LGHNA and CDR2 is YSLEER in the germline V gene.

V and J are TRBV4-2 and TRBJ1-3; D gene ambiguous. This CDR3 spans 18 amino acids. Germline CDR1 reads LGHNA; CDR2 reads YNFKEQ. Trimming cost V 1 base and J 0 bases, with 16 bases left between them. CDR3 in amino acids: CASSQVRYSLYSGNTIYF. CDR3 nucleotide sequence: TGTGCCAGCAGCCAAGTTAGGTACAGCCTGTACTCTGGAAACACCATATATTTT.

The chain joins TRBV7-9 to TRBJ2-5, with D possibly TRBD1 on 5 matching bases. Germline-derived CDR1 and CDR2 are SEHNR and FQNEAQ (reference sequence). The CDR3 is 14 residues long. With 1 base removed from V and 5 bases from J, the gap between germline ends came to 11 bases. The DNA for the CDR3 is TGTGCCAGCAGCTTAGGGGGCTCGAAGGAGACCCAGTACTTC. Translation gives CASSLGGSKETQYF.

The chain links TRBV25-1 to TRBJ1-5; TRBD1 agrees at 8 bases. The CDR3 covers 15 residues. Germline loops: CDR1 MGHDK, CDR2 SYGVNS. Trimming removed 6 bases from V and 1 base from J; junction bases left unmatched: 5. The CDR3 DNA follows: TGTGCCAGCAGCCCTCCAGGGGGCAGCAATCAGCCCCAGCATTTT. Translated: CASSPPGGSNQPQHF.

The J gene is TRBJ1-2, the V gene TRBV28, with TRBD1 matching over 11 bases. V lost 1 base and J lost 6; bases outside the gene matches: 7. In germline, CDR1 is MDHEN, CDR2 SYDVKM. The length of the CDR3 is 16 residues. This CDR3 reads CASSLSPPDRGHGYTF. CDR3 in DNA: TGTGCCAGCAGTTTATCCCCCCCGGACAGGGGGCATGGCTACACCTTC.

CDR3 residues: CASTGVGGELFF. The DNA of the CDR3 is TGTGCCTCAACAGGGGTAGGCGGGGAGCTGTTTTTT. The chain uses TRBV9 and TRBJ2-2; 7 bases align to TRBD1. Germline V gene sequence: CDR1 SGDLS, CDR2 YYNGEE. With 10 bases clipped from V and 7 bases from J, the junction kept 7 bases outside the gene matches. The CDR3 sequence is 12 residues long.

This sequence joins TRBV30 and TRBJ1-1; D may be TRBD1 (5 bases). This CDR3 has 13 residues. Germline values: CDR1 GTSNPN, CDR2 SVGIG (reference sequence). Trimming took off 0 bases at V and 4 bases at J, with 9 bases between the two ends. CDR3 nucleotide sequence: TGTGCCTGGAGTGTCAACCAGGGCACTGAAGCTTTCTTT. Amino acids: CAWSVNQGTEAFF.

This chain joins TRBV19 and TRBJ2-3, with D perhaps TRBD2 (5 bases). CDR3 length: 14 residues. Germline V gene sequence: CDR1 LNHDA, CDR2 SQIVND (reference sequence). The germline V and J ends were trimmed by 5 bases and 0 bases, with 9 bases remaining between them. The CDR3: CASSLGGSTDTQYF. The CDR3 DNA reads as TGTGCCAGTAGTCTCGGCGGGAGCACAGATACGCAGTATTTT.

V usage is TRBV5-1 and J usage is TRBJ1-1; possible D gene TRBD1, 5 bases. Germline CDR1 SGHRS, CDR2 YFSETQ. Deletions cut 4 bases from V and 1 base from J, with 14 bases between. There are 15 residues in the CDR3. Here the CDR3 DNA reads TGCGCCAGCAGCGCGCAGGGTAGTTCGAACACTGAAGCTTTCTTT. Amino acids: CASSAQGSSNTEAFF.